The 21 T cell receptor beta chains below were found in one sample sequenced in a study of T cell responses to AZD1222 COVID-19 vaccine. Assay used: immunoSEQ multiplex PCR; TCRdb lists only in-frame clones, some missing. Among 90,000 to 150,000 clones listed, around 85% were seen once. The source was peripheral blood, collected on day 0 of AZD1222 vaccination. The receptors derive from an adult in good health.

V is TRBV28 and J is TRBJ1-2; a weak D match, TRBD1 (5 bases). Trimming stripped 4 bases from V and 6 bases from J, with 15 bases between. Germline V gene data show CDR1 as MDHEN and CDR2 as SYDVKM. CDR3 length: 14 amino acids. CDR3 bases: TGTGCCAGCAGTTCCCCGCGCAGGGCGCATGGCTACACCTTC. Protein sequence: CASSSPRRAHGYTF.

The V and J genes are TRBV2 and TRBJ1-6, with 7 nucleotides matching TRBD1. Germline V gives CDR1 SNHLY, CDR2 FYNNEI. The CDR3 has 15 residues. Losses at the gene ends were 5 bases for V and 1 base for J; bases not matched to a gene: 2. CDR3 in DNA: TGTGCCAGCAGTCGACAGGGTTCCTATAATTCACCCCTCCACTTT. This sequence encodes CASSRQGSYNSPLHF.

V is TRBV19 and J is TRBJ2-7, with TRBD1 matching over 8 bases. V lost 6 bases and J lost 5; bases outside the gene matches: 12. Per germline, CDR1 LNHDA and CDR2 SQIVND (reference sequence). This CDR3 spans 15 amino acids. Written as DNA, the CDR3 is TGTGCCAGTAGGGACTTTGGACAGGGTCGCGACGAGCAGTACTTC. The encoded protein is CASRDFGQGRDEQYF.

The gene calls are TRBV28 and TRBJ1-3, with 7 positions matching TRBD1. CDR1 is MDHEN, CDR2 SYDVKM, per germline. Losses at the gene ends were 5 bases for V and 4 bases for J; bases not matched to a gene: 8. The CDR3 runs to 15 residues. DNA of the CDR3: TGTGCCAGCAGTCTCGGGACAGACTCAGGAAACACCATATATTTT. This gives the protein CASSLGTDSGNTIYF.

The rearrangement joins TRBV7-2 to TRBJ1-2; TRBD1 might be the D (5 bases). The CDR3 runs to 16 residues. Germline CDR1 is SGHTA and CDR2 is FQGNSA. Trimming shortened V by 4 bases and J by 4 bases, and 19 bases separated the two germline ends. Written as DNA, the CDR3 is TGTGCCAGCAGCTATATACAGGCCAAACCCCCCTATGGCTACACCTTC. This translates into CASSYIQAKPPYGYTF.

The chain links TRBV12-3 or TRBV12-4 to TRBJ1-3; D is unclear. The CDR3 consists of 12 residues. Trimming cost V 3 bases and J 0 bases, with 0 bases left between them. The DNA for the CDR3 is TGTGCCAGCAGTTTCTCTGGAAACACCATATATTTT. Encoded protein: CASSFSGNTIYF.

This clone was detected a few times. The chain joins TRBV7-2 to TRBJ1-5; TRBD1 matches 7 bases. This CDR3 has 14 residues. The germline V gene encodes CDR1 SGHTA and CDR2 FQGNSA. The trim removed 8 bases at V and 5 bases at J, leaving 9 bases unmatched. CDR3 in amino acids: CASDDRDGYQPQHF. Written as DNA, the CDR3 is TGTGCCAGCGACGACAGGGACGGATATCAGCCCCAGCATTTT.

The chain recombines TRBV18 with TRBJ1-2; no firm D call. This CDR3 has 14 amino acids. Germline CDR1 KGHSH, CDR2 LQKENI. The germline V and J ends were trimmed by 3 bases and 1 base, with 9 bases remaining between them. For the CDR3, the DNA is TGTGCCAGCTCACCGCGTCGAGATAACTATGGCTACACCTTC. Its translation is CASSPRRDNYGYTF.

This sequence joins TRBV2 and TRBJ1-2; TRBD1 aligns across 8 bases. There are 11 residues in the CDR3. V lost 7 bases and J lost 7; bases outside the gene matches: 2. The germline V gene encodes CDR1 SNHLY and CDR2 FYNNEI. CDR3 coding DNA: TGTGCCAGCACAGGGGGCCGTGGCTACACCTTC. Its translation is CASTGGRGYTF.

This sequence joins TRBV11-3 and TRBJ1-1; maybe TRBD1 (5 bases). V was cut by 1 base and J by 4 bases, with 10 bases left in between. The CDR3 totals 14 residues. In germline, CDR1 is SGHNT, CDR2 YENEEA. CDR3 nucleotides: TGTGCCAGCAGCTTAGGTGGGGGGAGCACTGAAGCTTTCTTT. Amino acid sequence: CASSLGGGSTEAFF.

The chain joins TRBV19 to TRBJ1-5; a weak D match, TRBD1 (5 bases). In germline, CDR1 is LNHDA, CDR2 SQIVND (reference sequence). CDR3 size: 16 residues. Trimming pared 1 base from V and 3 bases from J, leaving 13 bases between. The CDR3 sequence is CASSIGGERFNQPQHF. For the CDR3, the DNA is TGTGCCAGTAGTATAGGGGGGGAGAGATTCAATCAGCCCCAGCATTTT.

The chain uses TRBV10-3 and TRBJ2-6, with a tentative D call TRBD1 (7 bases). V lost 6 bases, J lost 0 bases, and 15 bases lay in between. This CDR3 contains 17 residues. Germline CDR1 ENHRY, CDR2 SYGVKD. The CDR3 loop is CAISGGGGGSGANVLTF. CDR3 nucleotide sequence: TGTGCCATCAGCGGAGGGGGCGGTGGCTCTGGGGCCAACGTCCTGACTTTC.

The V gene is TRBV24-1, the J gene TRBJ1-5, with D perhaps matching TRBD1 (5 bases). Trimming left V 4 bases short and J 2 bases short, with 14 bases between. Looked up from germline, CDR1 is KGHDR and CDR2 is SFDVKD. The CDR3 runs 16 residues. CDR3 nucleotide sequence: TGTGCCACCAGTGACTCCCGGCAGGGAGGCAATCAGCCCCAGCATTTT. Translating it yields CATSDSRQGGNQPQHF.

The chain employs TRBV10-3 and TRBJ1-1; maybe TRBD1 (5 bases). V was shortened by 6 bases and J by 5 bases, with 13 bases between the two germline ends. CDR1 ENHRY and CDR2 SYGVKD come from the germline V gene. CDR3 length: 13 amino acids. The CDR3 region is CAIRGTGETEAFF. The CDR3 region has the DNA TGTGCCATCAGGGGGACGGGGGAGACTGAAGCTTTCTTT.

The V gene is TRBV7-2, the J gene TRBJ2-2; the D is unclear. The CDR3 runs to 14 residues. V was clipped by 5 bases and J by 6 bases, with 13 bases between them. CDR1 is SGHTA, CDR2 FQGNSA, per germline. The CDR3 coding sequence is TGTGCCAGCAGCCTCAGCGTGGATCCCGGGGAGCTGTTTTTT. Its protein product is CASSLSVDPGELFF.

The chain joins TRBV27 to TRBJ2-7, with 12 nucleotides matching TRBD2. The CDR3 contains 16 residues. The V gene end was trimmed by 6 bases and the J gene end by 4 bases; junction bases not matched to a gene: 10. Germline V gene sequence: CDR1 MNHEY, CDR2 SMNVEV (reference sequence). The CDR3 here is CASRHPGTSGQYEQYF. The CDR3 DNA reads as TGTGCCAGCAGACATCCTGGGACTAGCGGGCAGTACGAGCAGTACTTC.

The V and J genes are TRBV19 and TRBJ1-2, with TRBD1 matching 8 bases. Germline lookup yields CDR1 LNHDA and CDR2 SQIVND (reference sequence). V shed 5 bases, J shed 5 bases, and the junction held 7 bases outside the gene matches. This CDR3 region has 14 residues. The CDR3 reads CASSVDRERYGYTF. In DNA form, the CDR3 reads TGTGCCAGTAGTGTGGACAGGGAGAGGTATGGCTACACCTTC.

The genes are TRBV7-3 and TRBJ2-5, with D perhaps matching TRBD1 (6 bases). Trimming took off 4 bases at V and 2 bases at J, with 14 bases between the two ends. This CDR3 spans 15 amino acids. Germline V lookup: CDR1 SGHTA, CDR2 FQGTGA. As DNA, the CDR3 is TGTGCCAGCAGCTCACGGACAGAACCTCAAGAGACCCAGTACTTC. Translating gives CASSSRTEPQETQYF.

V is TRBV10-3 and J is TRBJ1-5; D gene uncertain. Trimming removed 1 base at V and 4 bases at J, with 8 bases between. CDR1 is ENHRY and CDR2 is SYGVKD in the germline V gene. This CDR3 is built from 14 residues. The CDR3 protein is CAISELGLNQPQHF. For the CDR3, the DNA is TGTGCCATCAGTGAGTTGGGCTTAAATCAGCCCCAGCATTTT.

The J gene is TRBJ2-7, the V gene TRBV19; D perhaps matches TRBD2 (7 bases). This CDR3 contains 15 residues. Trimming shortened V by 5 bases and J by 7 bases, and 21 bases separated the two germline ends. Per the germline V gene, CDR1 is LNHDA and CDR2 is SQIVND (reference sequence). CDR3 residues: CASSLTEGGRREQYF. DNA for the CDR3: TGTGCCAGTAGTCTAACTGAGGGGGGGCGGCGAGAGCAGTACTTC.

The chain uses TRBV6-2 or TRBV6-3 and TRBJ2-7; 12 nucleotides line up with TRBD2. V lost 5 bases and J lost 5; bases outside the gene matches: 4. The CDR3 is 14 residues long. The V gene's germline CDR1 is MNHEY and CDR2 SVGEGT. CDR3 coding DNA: TGTGCCAGCAGTCCCCGGACTAGCGGGAACGAGCAGTACTTC. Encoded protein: CASSPRTSGNEQYF.